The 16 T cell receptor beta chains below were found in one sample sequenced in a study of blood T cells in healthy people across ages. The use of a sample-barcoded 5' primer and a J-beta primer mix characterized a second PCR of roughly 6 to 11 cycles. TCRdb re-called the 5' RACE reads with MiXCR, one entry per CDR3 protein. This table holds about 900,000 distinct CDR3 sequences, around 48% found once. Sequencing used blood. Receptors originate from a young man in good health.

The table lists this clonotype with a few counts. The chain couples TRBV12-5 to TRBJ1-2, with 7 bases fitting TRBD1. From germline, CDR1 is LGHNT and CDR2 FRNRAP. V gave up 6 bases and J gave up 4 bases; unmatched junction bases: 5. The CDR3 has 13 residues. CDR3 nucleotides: TGTGCTAGTGGGCCAGGGGGAGGCTATGGCTACACCTTC. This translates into CASGPGGGYGYTF. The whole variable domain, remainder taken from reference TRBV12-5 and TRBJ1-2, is DARVTQTPRHKVTEMGQEVTMRCQPILGHNTVFWYRQTMMQGLELLAYFRNRAPLDDSGMPKDRFSAEMPDATLATLKIQPSEPRDSAVYFCASGPGGGYGYTFGSGTRLTVV.

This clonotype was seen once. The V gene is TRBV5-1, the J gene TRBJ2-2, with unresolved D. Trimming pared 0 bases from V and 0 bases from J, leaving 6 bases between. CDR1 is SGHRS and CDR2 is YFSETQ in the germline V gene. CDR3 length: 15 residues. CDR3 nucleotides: TGCGCCAGCAGCTTGGACAGATCGAACACCGGGGAGCTGTTTTTT. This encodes CASSLDRSNTGELFF.

CDR3 residues: CASSPGQGEAYGYTF. Here the CDR3 DNA reads TGTGCCAGCAGCCCCGGACAGGGGGAGGCCTATGGCTACACCTTC. The chain is built from TRBV7-9 and TRBJ1-2; 10 positions match TRBD1. This CDR3 comprises 15 residues. Germline lookup yields CDR1 SEHNR and CDR2 FQNEAQ (reference sequence). V shed 5 bases and J 4 bases; nucleotides not matched to a gene: 7.

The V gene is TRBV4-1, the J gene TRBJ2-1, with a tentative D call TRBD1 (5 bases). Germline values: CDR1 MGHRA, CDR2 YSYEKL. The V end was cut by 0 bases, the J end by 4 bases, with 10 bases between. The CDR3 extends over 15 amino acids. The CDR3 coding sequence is TGCGCCAGCAGCCAAGACAGGGTGGGATACAATGAGCAGTTCTTC. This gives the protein CASSQDRVGYNEQFF.

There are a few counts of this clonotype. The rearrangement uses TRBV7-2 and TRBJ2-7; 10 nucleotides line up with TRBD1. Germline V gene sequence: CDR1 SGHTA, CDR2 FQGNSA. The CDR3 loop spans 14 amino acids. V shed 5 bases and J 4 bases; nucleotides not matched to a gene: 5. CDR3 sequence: CASSQTGGKYEQYF. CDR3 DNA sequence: TGTGCCAGCAGCCAGACAGGGGGCAAGTACGAGCAGTACTTC.

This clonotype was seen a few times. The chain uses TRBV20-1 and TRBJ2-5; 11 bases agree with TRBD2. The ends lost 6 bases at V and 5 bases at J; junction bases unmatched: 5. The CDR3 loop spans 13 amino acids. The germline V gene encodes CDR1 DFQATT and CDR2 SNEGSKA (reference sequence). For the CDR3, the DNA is TGCAGTGCACAGACTAGCGGGGTTGAGACCCAGTACTTC. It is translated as CSAQTSGVETQYF.

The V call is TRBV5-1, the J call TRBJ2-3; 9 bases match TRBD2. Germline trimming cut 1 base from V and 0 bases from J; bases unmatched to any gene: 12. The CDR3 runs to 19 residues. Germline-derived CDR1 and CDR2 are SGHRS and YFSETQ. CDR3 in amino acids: CASSLRAGGFPSSTDTQYF. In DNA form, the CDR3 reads TGCGCCAGCAGCTTGCGAGCGGGGGGCTTCCCCTCTAGCACAGATACGCAGTATTTT.

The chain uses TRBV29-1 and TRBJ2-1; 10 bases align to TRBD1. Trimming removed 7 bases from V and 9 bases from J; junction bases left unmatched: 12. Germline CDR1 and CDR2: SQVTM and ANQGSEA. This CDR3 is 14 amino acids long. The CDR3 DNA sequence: TGCAGCGCTAAACCGGGACAGGGGTCAGGTGAGCAGTTCTTC. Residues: CSAKPGQGSGEQFF.

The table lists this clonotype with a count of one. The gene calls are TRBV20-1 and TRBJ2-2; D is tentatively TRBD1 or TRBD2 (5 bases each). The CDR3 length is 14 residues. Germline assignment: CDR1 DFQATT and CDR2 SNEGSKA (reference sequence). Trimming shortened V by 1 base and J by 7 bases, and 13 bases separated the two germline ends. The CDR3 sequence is CSARVRGADGELFF. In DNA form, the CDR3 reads TGCAGTGCTAGAGTACGAGGGGCCGACGGGGAGCTGTTTTTT.

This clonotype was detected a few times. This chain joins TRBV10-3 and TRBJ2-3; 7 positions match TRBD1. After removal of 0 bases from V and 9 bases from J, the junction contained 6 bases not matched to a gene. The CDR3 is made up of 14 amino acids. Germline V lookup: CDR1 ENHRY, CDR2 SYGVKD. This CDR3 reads CAISESTGYGTQYF. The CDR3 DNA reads TGTGCCATCAGTGAGTCGACAGGGTATGGCACGCAGTATTTT.

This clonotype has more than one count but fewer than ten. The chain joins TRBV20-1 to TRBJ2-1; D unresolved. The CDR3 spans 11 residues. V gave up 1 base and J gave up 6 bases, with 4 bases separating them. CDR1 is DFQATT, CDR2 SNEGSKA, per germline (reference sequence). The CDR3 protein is CSARVINEQFF. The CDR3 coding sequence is TGCAGTGCTAGAGTAATCAATGAGCAGTTCTTC.

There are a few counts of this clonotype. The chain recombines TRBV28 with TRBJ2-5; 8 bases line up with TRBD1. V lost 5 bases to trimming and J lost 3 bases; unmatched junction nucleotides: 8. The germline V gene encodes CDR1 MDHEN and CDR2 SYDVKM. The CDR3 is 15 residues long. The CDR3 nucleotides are TGTGCCAGCAGTCCTACAGGGGGTGGTGAAGAGACCCAGTACTTC. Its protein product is CASSPTGGGEETQYF.

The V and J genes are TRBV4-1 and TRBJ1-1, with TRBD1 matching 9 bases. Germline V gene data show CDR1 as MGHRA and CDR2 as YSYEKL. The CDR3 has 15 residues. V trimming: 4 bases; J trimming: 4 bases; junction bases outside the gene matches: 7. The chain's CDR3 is CASSRIQGAGTEAFF. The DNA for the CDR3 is TGCGCCAGCAGCCGCATACAGGGGGCGGGCACTGAAGCTTTCTTT.

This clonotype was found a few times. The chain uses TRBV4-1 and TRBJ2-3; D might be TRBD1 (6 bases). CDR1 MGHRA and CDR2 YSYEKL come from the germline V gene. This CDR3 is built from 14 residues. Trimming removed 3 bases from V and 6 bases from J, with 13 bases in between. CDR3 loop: CASSQAQGWDTQYF. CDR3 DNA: TGCGCCAGCAGCCAGGCACAGGGCTGGGATACGCAGTATTTT.

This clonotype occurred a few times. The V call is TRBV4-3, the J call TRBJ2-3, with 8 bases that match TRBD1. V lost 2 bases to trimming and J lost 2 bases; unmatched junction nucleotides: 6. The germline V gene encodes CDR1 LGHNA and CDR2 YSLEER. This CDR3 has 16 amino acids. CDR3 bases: TGCGCCAGCAGCCAACAGGACAGGGCCCCCACAGATACGCAGTATTTT. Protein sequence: CASSQQDRAPTDTQYF.

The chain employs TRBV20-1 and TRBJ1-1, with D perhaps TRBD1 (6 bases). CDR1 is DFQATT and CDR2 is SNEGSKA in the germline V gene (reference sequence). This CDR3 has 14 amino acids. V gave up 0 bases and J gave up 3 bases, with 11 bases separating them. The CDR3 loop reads CSARDTGKYTEAFF. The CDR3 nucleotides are TGCAGTGCTAGAGACACAGGGAAATACACTGAAGCTTTCTTT.